These T cell receptor beta chains were read from a single sample in a study of blood T cell repertoires in COVID-19. Profiled with immunoSEQ multiplex PCR; TCRdb holds only in-frame clones, not every one. The sample shows 250,000 to 300,000 clones, 90% of them seen only once. Sequencing was carried out using PBMCs or T cells enriched from blood (not recorded which). Every receptor here comes from a woman in her 30s who had recovered from COVID-19. CDR3s leave out the opening cysteine and the closing phenylalanine or tryptophan. The order of the fields is D gene, J gene, V gene, CDR3 protein. The D gene is left open where the match is weak.

d_gene: TRBD2
j_gene: TRBJ2-7
v_gene: TRBV6-2/TRBV6-3
CDR3aa: ASSQLAGEGEQY

d_gene: .
j_gene: TRBJ1-3
v_gene: TRBV7-3
CDR3aa: ASSLGLGGGNTIY

d_gene: .
j_gene: TRBJ1-1
v_gene: TRBV5-6
CDR3aa: ASSSLWSQEPEAF

d_gene: .
j_gene: TRBJ2-3
v_gene: TRBV7-2
CDR3aa: ASSLVAETDTQY

d_gene: .
j_gene: TRBJ1-3
v_gene: TRBV6-5
CDR3aa: ASSYNGVSGNTIY

d_gene: .
j_gene: TRBJ2-2
v_gene: TRBV28
CDR3aa: ASSFLAGELF

d_gene: .
j_gene: TRBJ1-1
v_gene: TRBV10-3
CDR3aa: AISERQGLGTEAF

d_gene: TRBD2
j_gene: TRBJ2-1
v_gene: TRBV10-3
CDR3aa: AISGLPGLAENEQF

d_gene: .
j_gene: TRBJ2-7
v_gene: TRBV7-9
CDR3aa: ASSADRAYEQY

d_gene: .
j_gene: TRBJ2-7
v_gene: TRBV5-4
CDR3aa: ASSFHVLDYEQY

d_gene: TRBD1
j_gene: TRBJ1-1
v_gene: TRBV11-2
CDR3aa: ASSLRGQAPEAF

d_gene: .
j_gene: TRBJ1-2
v_gene: TRBV5-1
CDR3aa: ASSLDVAGKGYT

d_gene: .
j_gene: TRBJ2-1
v_gene: TRBV4-3
CDR3aa: ASSQDMASSYNEQF

d_gene: .
j_gene: TRBJ2-5
v_gene: TRBV28
CDR3aa: ASNYGRGKSETQY

d_gene: .
j_gene: TRBJ2-7
v_gene: TRBV28
CDR3aa: ASSLDSLQRGQY

d_gene: .
j_gene: TRBJ1-6
v_gene: TRBV3-1/TRBV3-2
CDR3aa: ASSQGIRGSSPLH

d_gene: TRBD1
j_gene: TRBJ2-2
v_gene: TRBV28
CDR3aa: ASGTQGAGTGELF

d_gene: TRBD2
j_gene: TRBJ2-3
v_gene: TRBV7-9
CDR3aa: ASSLAGGSYTQY

d_gene: .
j_gene: TRBJ1-6
v_gene: TRBV18
CDR3aa: ASSFQGSLSYNSPLH

d_gene: .
j_gene: TRBJ1-1
v_gene: TRBV30
CDR3aa: AWSELMNTEAF

d_gene: .
j_gene: TRBJ1-5
v_gene: TRBV30
CDR3aa: AWSYGGSNQPQH

d_gene: TRBD2
j_gene: TRBJ2-7
v_gene: TRBV28
CDR3aa: ASTGGAGKSEQY